This record concerns one TCR beta chain sequence. These data belong to a study of CD8 T cells in Susac syndrome. Study-level information: Within the sequenced Susac syndrome patient group, more than 5 exhibited active disease and about 8 were in remission.

Random hexamers were used to reverse transcribe an amount of about 0.45 to 1 ug RNA. TCRdb ran MiXCR on the immunoSEQ multiplex PCR reads and lists one entry per CDR3 protein. The sample comprises about 120,000 distinct CDR3 sequences, over 90% of which are singletons, and 0.25% to 0.3% rests with the top ten. CDR3 length: 12 amino acids. The ends were cut back, 7 bases at V and 1 base at J, with 10 bases in the middle. Germline-derived CDR1 and CDR2 are SQVTM and ANQGSEA. Sequenced sample: CD8+ T cells from PBMCs. This TCR came from a human donor with Susac syndrome. This chain connects TRBV29-1 to TRBJ1-1, with no clear D. This CDR3 is CSAEVGNTEAFF. The CDR3 nucleotides are TGCAGCGCAGAGGTGGGGAACACTGAAGCTTTCTTT.